These 7 T cell receptor beta chains were sequenced from one sample in a study of regulatory T cells in long-lasting Graves disease. Sample time point: newly diagnosed GD, antithyroid drugs for less than 3 months. PBMCs provided the RNA from which the TCR library was made. Arm-PCR with iRepertoire HTBI primers amplified the CDR3 regions for these TCR beta libraries. TCRdb processed the multiplex PCR reads anew with MiXCR; each CDR3 protein has one entry. Here the sample spans over 300,000 distinct CDR3 sequences, 15% to 17% being singletons. Source: peripheral blood mononuclear cells (PBMCs), taken at new diagnosis, from a patient treated with antithyroid drugs. All receptors come from a female donor with Graves disease.

Comments on this clonotype: A much bigger clone sits one base away, suggesting this may be a read error. The chain links TRBV30 to TRBJ2-7, with D uncertain. The CDR3 has 13 residues. In germline, CDR1 is GTSNPN, CDR2 SVGIG (reference sequence). CDR3 residues: CAWSFGRAYEQHF. Here the CDR3 DNA reads TGTGCCTGGAGTTTTGGCAGAGCCTACGAGCAGCACTTC.

This clonotype was seen ten or more times. The chain employs TRBV30 and TRBJ2-7; the D is unclear. Germline values: CDR1 GTSNPN, CDR2 SVGIG (reference sequence). The V end lost 8 bases, the J end lost 4 bases, and 12 bases lay between the germline ends. The CDR3 loop spans 11 amino acids. CDR3 loop: CALEKGYEQYF. Written as DNA, the CDR3 is TGTGCCCTGGAAAAAGGTTACGAGCAGTACTTC.

This clonotype came up many times. The chain joins TRBV3-1 to TRBJ2-7; 8 bases agree with TRBD1. Germline trimming cut 1 base from V and 3 bases from J; bases unmatched to any gene: 17. This CDR3 is 19 amino acids long. In germline, CDR1 is LGHDT, CDR2 YNNKEL (reference sequence). The CDR3 region has the DNA TGTGCCAGCAGCCAAGTCGGCGACAGGGGTCCATTGGGCCACTACGAGCAGTACTTC. This gives the protein CASSQVGDRGPLGHYEQYF.

This clonotype was observed once. A read error is the likely source, as a far larger clone sits one nucleotide away. The V call is TRBV30, the J call TRBJ2-4, with D perhaps matching TRBD1 or TRBD2 (5 bases each). Gene TRBJ2-7 matches the end of the DNA better, so the J call may be wrong. The CDR3 has 13 residues. CDR1 is GTSNPN and CDR2 is SVGIG in the germline V gene (reference sequence). In DNA, the CDR3 is TGTGCCTGGAGTTGTGGGGGAATCTACGAGCAGTACTTC. Its translation: CAWSCGGIYEQYF.

Worth noting for this clonotype: One base away lies a much larger clone, so this may be a sequencing read error. The chain uses TRBV10-3 and TRBJ1-4; no definite D call. Germline V gene sequence: CDR1 ENHRY, CDR2 SYGVKD. V lost 5 bases and J 1 base, leaving 17 bases between the germline ends. The CDR3 length is 17 residues. DNA of the CDR3: TGTGCCATCAGTTACGGGATGCGGGCCGTAACTAATGAAAAACTGTTTTTT. Its translation is CAISYGMRAVTNEKLFF.

This clonotype showed up many times. The rearrangement joins TRBV7-2 to TRBJ2-3; 7 nucleotides match TRBD2. Germline loops: CDR1 SGHTA, CDR2 FQGNSA. V was pared by 3 bases and J by 0 bases, with 3 bases of the junction left unmatched. The CDR3 length is 15 residues. The CDR3 protein is CASSFRSGSTDTQYF. In nucleotides, the CDR3 is TGTGCCAGCAGCTTTCGTAGCGGGAGCACAGATACGCAGTATTTT.

This clonotype came up once. The chain uses TRBV5-1 and TRBJ2-1; 10 bases map to TRBD2. The junction had 6 bases not matched to a gene; V was cut back by 1 base and J by 8 bases. Per germline, CDR1 SGHRS and CDR2 YFSETQ. The CDR3 has 15 amino acids. The CDR3 DNA reads as TGCGCCAGCAGCTTGATAAGCGGGGGGGCCGATGAGCAGTTCTTC. It is translated as CASSLISGGADEQFF.